These T cell receptor beta chains were read from a single sample in a study of blood T cell repertoires in COVID-19. Profiling relied on immunoSEQ multiplex PCR, and the TCRdb table lists in-frame clones only, not all of them. Among about 79,000 clones listed, around nine tenths were seen once. Sequenced sample: peripheral blood. The receptors derive from a man aged 50 or older with active COVID-19. CDR3s include the opening cysteine and the closing phenylalanine or tryptophan. Each record gives: D gene, J gene, clone size, V gene, CDR3 DNA, CDR3 protein. D genes are given only for firm matches. Only part of the rows carry a size: once, few, many, or a class if the clone is expanded.

>NA|TRBJ1-5|once|TRBV20-1
TGCAGTGCTAGTCCGCGGATCTATAGCAATCAGCCCCAGCATTTT
CSASPRIYSNQPQHF
>TRBD1|TRBJ2-1|NA|TRBV12-3/TRBV12-4
TGTGCCAGCAGCGTCGGACAGGGCAATGAGCAGTTCTTC
CASSVGQGNEQFF
>NA|TRBJ1-1|once|TRBV12-3/TRBV12-4
TGTGCCAGCGCCCCCGCGGGGAACACTGAAGCTTTCTTT
CASAPAGNTEAFF
>NA|TRBJ2-2|NA|TRBV10-3
TGTGCCATCAGTGAGTCGGGGCAGGGGACCGGGGAGCTGTTTTTT
CAISESGQGTGELFF
>NA|TRBJ1-4|NA|TRBV28
TGTGCCAGCAGTTTACTCGGGGGGGCCTCTAATGAAAAACTGTTTTTT
CASSLLGGASNEKLFF
>TRBD1|TRBJ1-2|NA|TRBV6-1
TGTGCCAGCAGTGACCGACAGGGCGGGTTGAATGGCTACACCTTC
CASSDRQGGLNGYTF
>TRBD2|TRBJ2-1|NA|TRBV5-4
TGTGCCAGCAGCTCGACTAGCGGGAGTGCTCCCTACAATGAGCAGTTCTTC
CASSSTSGSAPYNEQFF
>TRBD2|TRBJ2-1|once|TRBV28
TGTGCCAGCAGTGGGGGACTAGCGGGCGTGCAGTTCTTC
CASSGGLAGVQFF
>NA|TRBJ1-2|NA|TRBV6-1
TGTGCCAGCAGTGAAGGGGCAACAGCGGGTGGCTACACCTTC
CASSEGATAGGYTF
>TRBD1|TRBJ2-7|NA|TRBV18
TGTGCCAGCTCACCACCGGCAGGGGGCGGCTTTTCCTACGAGCAGTACTTC
CASSPPAGGGFSYEQYF
>TRBD1|TRBJ2-7|NA|TRBV25-1
TGTGCCAGCAGTGAATCTAGAAAGGGACAGGGGGCCTACGAGCAGTACTTC
CASSESRKGQGAYEQYF
>TRBD2|TRBJ2-1|NA|TRBV27
TGTGCCAGCAGTTCCCGTCTGGGAGCGGGAGTTTACAATGAGCAGTTCTTC
CASSSRLGAGVYNEQFF
>TRBD1|TRBJ2-2|NA|TRBV18
TGTGCCAGCTCACTCTCGAGGACAGGGGGTCACACCGGGGAGCTGTTTTTT
CASSLSRTGGHTGELFF
>NA|TRBJ2-3|NA|TRBV9
TGTGCCAGCAGCTTAAGCACAGATACGCAGTATTTT
CASSLSTDTQYF
>TRBD2|TRBJ2-3|NA|TRBV6-6
TGTGCCAGCGTTTTAAATAGCGGGAGACCAGATACGCAGTATTTT
CASVLNSGRPDTQYF
>NA|TRBJ1-2|once|TRBV7-9
TGTGCCAGCAGCCAGGACTATGGCTACACCTTC
CASSQDYGYTF
>NA|TRBJ2-3|NA|TRBV5-4
TGTGCCATAACTACGGATACGCAGTATTTT
CAITTDTQYF
>NA|TRBJ1-6|NA|TRBV7-9
TGTGCCAGCAGTTGGGAGGGGGGGACGGAGAATTCACCCCTCCACTTT
CASSWEGGTENSPLHF
>TRBD2|TRBJ2-4|NA|TRBV7-9
TGTGCCAGCAGCTTAGAAAGTAGCGGGGTGATGGACTTC
CASSLESSGVMDF
>NA|TRBJ2-3|NA|TRBV19
TGTGCCAGTAGTATCGGCGCTTGGGGCGCTACGCAGTATTTT
CASSIGAWGATQYF
>NA|TRBJ1-2|NA|TRBV7-2
TGTGCCAGCAGCTTATCCACGGGTAACTATGGCTACACCTTC
CASSLSTGNYGYTF
>NA|TRBJ2-1|NA|TRBV10-3
TGTGCCATCGCCTCTCTTTTCGGGACAACTAACAATGAGCAGTTCTTC
CAIASLFGTTNNEQFF
>TRBD1|TRBJ2-4|NA|TRBV28
TGTGCCAGCAGTTTGGTTTATGGGACAGGGTCACCCAAAAACATTCAGTACTTC
CASSLVYGTGSPKNIQYF
>TRBD2|TRBJ2-1|NA|TRBV11-1
TGTGCCAGCAGCTTGGGAGGGACTAGCGGGGGAGGAGAGCAGTTCTTC
CASSLGGTSGGGEQFF
>NA|TRBJ2-2|NA|TRBV7-2
TGTGCCAGCAACTCAGGGGTAGCCGGGGAGCTGTTTTTT
CASNSGVAGELFF
>TRBD1|TRBJ2-5|NA|TRBV19
TGTGCCAGTAGTAAACACGCCCGGACAGGACAACAAGAGACCCAGTACTTC
CASSKHARTGQQETQYF
>TRBD2|TRBJ2-5|NA|TRBV9
TGTGCCGCTCGGCGGGACCCCGGGACTAGGATTAACGAGACCCAGTACTTC
CAARRDPGTRINETQYF
>TRBD1|TRBJ2-7|NA|TRBV19
TGTGCCAGTAGTAAGGACAGGGGAGGCTACGAGCAGTACTTC
CASSKDRGGYEQYF
>NA|TRBJ2-7|NA|TRBV11-2
TGTGCCAGCAGCACAGGCCCCAACTACGAGCAGTACTTC
CASSTGPNYEQYF
>NA|TRBJ2-1|NA|TRBV27
TGTGCCAGCAGTTTTTCTACGGTGTCCCTGAATGAGCAGTTCTTC
CASSFSTVSLNEQFF
>NA|TRBJ2-5|NA|TRBV5-1
TGCGCCAGCAGCCTTGTAGAGGAGACCCAGTACTTC
CASSLVEETQYF
>NA|TRBJ1-5|NA|TRBV11-3
TGTGCCAGCAGCCAAGGACTGGGCGAGCAGCCCCAGCATTTT
CASSQGLGEQPQHF
>NA|TRBJ2-2|NA|TRBV5-5
TGTGCCAGCAGTCAAGTTACGACAGGTTGGAGGGAGCTGTTTTTT
CASSQVTTGWRELFF
>TRBD1|TRBJ2-1|NA|TRBV10-3
TGTGCCATCAGGGGACAGAGCTCCTACAATGAGCAGTTCTTC
CAIRGQSSYNEQFF
>TRBD2|TRBJ2-1|NA|TRBV5-1
TGCGCCAGCAGCTTGGCCTTAGGGCGGGAGCCGCGGAATGAGCAGTTCTTC
CASSLALGREPRNEQFF
>TRBD1|TRBJ1-1|NA|TRBV27
TGTGCCAGCAGAGACAGGGGATTGACCACTGAAGCTTTCTTT
CASRDRGLTTEAFF
>TRBD1|TRBJ2-1|NA|TRBV10-2
TGCGCCAGCAGTGAGGCCCACTCCGGTGTGACAGGGAAGAACAATGAGCAGTTCTTC
CASSEAHSGVTGKNNEQFF
>NA|TRBJ1-5|NA|TRBV10-3
TGTGCCATCAGTGACTCTGGGACACGCGATCAGCCCCAGCATTTT
CAISDSGTRDQPQHF
>NA|TRBJ2-2|few|TRBV5-5
TGTGCCAGCAGCTTGGGAGTTATCGACACCGGGGAGCTGTTTTTT
CASSLGVIDTGELFF
>NA|TRBJ2-3|NA|TRBV6-4
TGTGCCAGCAGCCGGGAGTCTAGCACAGATACGCAGTATTTT
CASSRESSTDTQYF
>NA|TRBJ2-7|NA|TRBV20-1
TGCAGTGCTAGAACAGGGTACGAGCAGTACTTC
CSARTGYEQYF
>NA|TRBJ1-1|NA|TRBV5-6
TGTGCCAGCAGCGGAGACACTGAAGCTTTCTTT
CASSGDTEAFF
>NA|TRBJ2-7|NA|TRBV5-1
TGCGCCAGCAGCGGACGGACAGCTTACGAGCAGTACTTC
CASSGRTAYEQYF
>TRBD2|TRBJ2-2|NA|TRBV2
TGTGCCAGCAGTGATCCCGGGGGGTTAGTCGGGGAGCTGTTTTTT
CASSDPGGLVGELFF
>TRBD1|TRBJ2-6|NA|TRBV3-1/TRBV3-2
TGTGCCAGCAGCCCAGGGGGACCCGGCTCTGGGGCCAACGTCCTGACTTTC
CASSPGGPGSGANVLTF
>NA|TRBJ1-2|NA|TRBV28
TGTGCCAGCAGTTTCGCGGGTTCTGGCTACACCTTC
CASSFAGSGYTF
>NA|TRBJ1-4|NA|TRBV11-1
TGTGCCAGCAGCTTGGGAGCAACTAATGAAAAACTGTTTTTT
CASSLGATNEKLFF
>NA|TRBJ2-7|NA|TRBV6-6
TGTGCCAGCAGCCCAGGAGGACAGCCGTACTTC
CASSPGGQPYF
>NA|TRBJ2-5|NA|TRBV24-1
TGTGCCACCAGTGATCCCCGGGACATCATCCAAGAGACCCAGTACTTC
CATSDPRDIIQETQYF
>NA|TRBJ1-6|NA|TRBV28
TGTGCCAGCGCGCAGGGTCCTCTCTATAATTCACCCCTCCACTTT
CASAQGPLYNSPLHF
>TRBD1|TRBJ1-4|NA|TRBV7-2
TGTGCCAGCAGCCTATTGACGGGACAGGGGCACGAAAAACTGTTTTTT
CASSLLTGQGHEKLFF
>NA|TRBJ1-4|NA|TRBV18
TGTGCCAGCTCAAGGACACCTGGCGCAACTAATGAAAAACTGTTTTTT
CASSRTPGATNEKLFF
>TRBD2|TRBJ2-1|NA|TRBV5-1
TGCGCCAGCAGCTTAGGCTTTGCGGGAGTAGGGAATGAGCAGTTCTTC
CASSLGFAGVGNEQFF
>TRBD2|TRBJ2-7|NA|TRBV7-3
TGTGCCAGCAGCTTCACGGCGGGAGGAAACTACGAGCAGTACTTC
CASSFTAGGNYEQYF